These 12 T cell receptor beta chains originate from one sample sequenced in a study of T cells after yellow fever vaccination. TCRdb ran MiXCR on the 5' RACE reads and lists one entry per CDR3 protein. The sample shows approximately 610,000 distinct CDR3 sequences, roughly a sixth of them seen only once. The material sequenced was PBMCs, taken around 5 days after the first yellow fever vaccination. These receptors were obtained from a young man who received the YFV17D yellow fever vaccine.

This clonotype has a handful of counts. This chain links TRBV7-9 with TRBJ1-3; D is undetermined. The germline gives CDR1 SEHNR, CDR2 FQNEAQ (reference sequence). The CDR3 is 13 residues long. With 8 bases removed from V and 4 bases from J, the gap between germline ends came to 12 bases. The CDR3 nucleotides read TGTGCCAGCGGCCTCCCCGGCGGAAACACCATATATTTT. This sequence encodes CASGLPGGNTIYF.

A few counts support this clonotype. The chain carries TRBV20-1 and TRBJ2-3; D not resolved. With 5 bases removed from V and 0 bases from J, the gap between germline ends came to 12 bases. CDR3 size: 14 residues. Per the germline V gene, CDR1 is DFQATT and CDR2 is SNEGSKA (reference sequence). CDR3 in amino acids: CSAPDTISTDTQYF. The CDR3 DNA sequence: TGCAGTGCTCCTGACACCATTAGCACAGATACGCAGTATTTT.

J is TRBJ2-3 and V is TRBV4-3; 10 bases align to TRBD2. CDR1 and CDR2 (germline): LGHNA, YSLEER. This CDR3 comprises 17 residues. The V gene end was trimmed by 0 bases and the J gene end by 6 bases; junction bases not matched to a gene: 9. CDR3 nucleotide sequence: TGCGCCAGCAGCCAAGAATCAAGGCTAGCGGGGGCCGATACGCAGTATTTT. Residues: CASSQESRLAGADTQYF.

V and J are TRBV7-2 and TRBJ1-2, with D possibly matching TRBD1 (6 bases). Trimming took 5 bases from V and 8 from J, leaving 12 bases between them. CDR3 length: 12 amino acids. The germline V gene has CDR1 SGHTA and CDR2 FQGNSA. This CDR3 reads CASSVQGTGYTF. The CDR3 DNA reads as TGTGCCAGCAGCGTACAGGGCACCGGCTACACCTTC. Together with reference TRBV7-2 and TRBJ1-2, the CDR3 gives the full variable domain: GAGVSQSPSNKVTEKGKDVELRCDPISGHTALYWYRQSLGQGLEFLIYFQGNSAPDKSGLPSDRFSAERTGGSVSTLTIQRTQQEDSAVYLCASSVQGTGYTFGSGTRLTVV.

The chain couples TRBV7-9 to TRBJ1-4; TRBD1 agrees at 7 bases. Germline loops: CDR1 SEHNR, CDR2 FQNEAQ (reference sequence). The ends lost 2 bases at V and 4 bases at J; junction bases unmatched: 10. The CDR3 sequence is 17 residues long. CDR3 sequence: CASSLLRQGTYNEKLFF. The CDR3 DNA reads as TGTGCCAGCAGCTTATTACGACAGGGAACCTATAATGAAAAACTGTTTTTT.

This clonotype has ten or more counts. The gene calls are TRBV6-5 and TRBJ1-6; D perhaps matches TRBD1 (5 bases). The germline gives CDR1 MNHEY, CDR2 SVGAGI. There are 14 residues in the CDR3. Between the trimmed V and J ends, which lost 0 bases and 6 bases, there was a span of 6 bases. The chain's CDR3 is CASSYSGGNSPLHF. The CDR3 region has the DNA TGTGCCAGCAGTTACTCGGGGGGTAATTCACCCCTCCACTTT.

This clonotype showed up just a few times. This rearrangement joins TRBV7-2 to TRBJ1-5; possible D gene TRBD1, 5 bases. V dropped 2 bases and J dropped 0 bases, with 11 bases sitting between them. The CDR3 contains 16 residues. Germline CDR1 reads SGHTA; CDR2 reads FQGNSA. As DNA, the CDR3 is TGTGCCAGCAGCTTAAGTCGCGGGGCTAGCAATCAGCCCCAGCATTTT. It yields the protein CASSLSRGASNQPQHF.

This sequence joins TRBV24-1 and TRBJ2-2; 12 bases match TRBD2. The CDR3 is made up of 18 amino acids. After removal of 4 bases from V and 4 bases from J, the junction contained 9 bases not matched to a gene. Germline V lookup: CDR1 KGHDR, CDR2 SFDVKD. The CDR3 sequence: CATSEGASGGAATGELFF. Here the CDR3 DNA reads TGTGCCACCAGTGAAGGGGCTAGCGGGGGGGCAGCCACCGGGGAGCTGTTTTTT.

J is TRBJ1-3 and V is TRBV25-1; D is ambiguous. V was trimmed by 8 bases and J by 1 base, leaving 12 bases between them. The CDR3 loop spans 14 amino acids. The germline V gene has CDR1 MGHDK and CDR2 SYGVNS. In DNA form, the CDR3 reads TGTGCCAGCGATGACGGAGGGTCTGGAAACACCATATATTTT. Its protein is CASDDGGSGNTIYF.

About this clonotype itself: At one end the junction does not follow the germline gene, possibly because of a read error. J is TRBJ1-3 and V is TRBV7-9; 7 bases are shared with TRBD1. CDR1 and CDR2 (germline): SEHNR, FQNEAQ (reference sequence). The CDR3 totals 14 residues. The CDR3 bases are TGTGCCAGCAGCACACAGGGGACGCGACAACGGATACTTTTT. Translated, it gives CASSTQGTRQRILF.

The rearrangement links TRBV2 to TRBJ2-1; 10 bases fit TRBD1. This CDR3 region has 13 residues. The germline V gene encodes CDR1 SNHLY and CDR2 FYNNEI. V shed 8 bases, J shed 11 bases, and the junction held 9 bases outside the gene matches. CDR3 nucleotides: TGTGCCAGCCACGGGACAGGGGTCTTACAGCAGTTCTTC. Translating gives CASHGTGVLQQFF.

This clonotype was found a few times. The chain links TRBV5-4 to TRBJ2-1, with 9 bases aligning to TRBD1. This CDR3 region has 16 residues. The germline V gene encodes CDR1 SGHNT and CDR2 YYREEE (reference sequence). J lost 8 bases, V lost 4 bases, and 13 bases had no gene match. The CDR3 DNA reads TGTGCCAGCAGCGTGGTAGGGGGACAGGGTTCTGATGAGCAGTTCTTC. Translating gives CASSVVGGQGSDEQFF.